Sequencing of this T cell receptor beta chain was carried out in a study of cytomegalovirus exposure and HLA in healthy donors. About this clone: What it binds is not known.

Whole-study findings and limits: Published work reported that the classifier diagnosed cytomegalovirus status with high specificity and sensitivity.

Germline assignment: CDR1 SGHNT and CDR2 YYREEE (reference sequence). V gave up 2 bases and J gave up 3 bases, with 12 bases separating them. This CDR3 comprises 14 residues. Primers for the PCR totalled 60 Vbeta and 13 Jbeta. Original processing notes: In a later analysis, some 80 million unique TCR beta chains included roughly 11 million shared by two or more donors. TCRdb keeps only in-frame clones here, not all; method: immunoSEQ multiplex PCR. V and J calls and clone size are those listed in that table; D and trimming were worked out from the DNA. This repertoire shows roughly 120,000 clones, about four fifths found once; its top ten account for 1%.

This clonotype was sampled from a human donor in good health. The sample taken for sequencing was PBMCs. The V and J genes are TRBV5-4 and TRBJ2-7; a possible D gene is TRBD1 (5 bases). The CDR3 is CASSLEGASYEQYF. Here the CDR3 DNA reads TGTGCCAGCAGCTTAGAAGGGGCGAGCTACGAGCAGTACTTC.